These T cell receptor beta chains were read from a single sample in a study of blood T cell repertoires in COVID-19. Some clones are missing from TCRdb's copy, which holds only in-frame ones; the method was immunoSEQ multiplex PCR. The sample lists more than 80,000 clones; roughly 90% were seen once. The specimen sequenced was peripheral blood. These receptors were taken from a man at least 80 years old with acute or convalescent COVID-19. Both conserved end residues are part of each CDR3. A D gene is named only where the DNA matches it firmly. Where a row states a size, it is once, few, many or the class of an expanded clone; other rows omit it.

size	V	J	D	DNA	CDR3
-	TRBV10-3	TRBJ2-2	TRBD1	TGTGCCATTCGGACAGGGGGCACCGGGGAGCTGTTTTTT	CAIRTGGTGELFF
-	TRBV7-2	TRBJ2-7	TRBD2	TGTGCCAGCAGCTTATTTGCTAGCGGGACCTACGAGCAGTACTTC	CASSLFASGTYEQYF
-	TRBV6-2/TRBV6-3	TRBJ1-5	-	TGTGCCAGCAGTTACTCGACTAATCAGCCCCAGCATTTT	CASSYSTNQPQHF
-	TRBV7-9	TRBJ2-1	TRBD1	TGTGCCAGCAGCTTCGCAGGGGGCAATGAGCAGTTCTTC	CASSFAGGNEQFF
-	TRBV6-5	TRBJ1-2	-	TGTGCCAGCTGGTCTCGGTGGGGACTTAACTATGGCTACACCTTC	CASWSRWGLNYGYTF
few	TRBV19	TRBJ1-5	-	TGTGCCAGTATTCCGAACGGGGGGCCTATCAATCAGCCCCAGCATTTT	CASIPNGGPINQPQHF
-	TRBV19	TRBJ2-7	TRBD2	TGTGCCAGTAGTACGGCGGGCGGGAGCTCCTACGAGCAGTACTTC	CASSTAGGSSYEQYF
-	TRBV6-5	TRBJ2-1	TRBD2	TGTGCCAGCAGGCTAGCGGGAGGAGGGCGCGAGCAGTTCTTC	CASRLAGGGREQFF
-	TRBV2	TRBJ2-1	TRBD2	TGTGCCAGCAGCTTGACTAGCCTGGGCCATGAGCAGTTCTTC	CASSLTSLGHEQFF
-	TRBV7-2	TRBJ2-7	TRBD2	TGTGCCAGCAGCTTAGCGGCGTCAGCGGGAGGGCTTACCTACGAGCAGTACTTC	CASSLAASAGGLTYEQYF
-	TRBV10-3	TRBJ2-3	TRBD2	TGTGCCATCGGAGGGAGGGACCCCACAGATACGCAGTATTTT	CAIGGRDPTDTQYF
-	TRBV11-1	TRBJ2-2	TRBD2	TGTGCCAGCAGCTCTAGCGGGAGGGCCGGGAGGGAGCTGTTTTTT	CASSSSGRAGRELFF
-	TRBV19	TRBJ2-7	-	TGTGCCAGTAGTCCAACCCTACTATCCTACGAGCAGTACTTC	CASSPTLLSYEQYF
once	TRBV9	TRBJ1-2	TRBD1	TGTGCCAGCAGCGAGGGACAGGGGAAAGGCTACACCTTC	CASSEGQGKGYTF
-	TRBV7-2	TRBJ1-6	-	TGTGCCAGCAGCTTAGCAGGGGCTCGGGATTCACCCCTCCACTTT	CASSLAGARDSPLHF
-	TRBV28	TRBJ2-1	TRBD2	TGTGCCAGCAGTCTAGCGGGAGGGGGTTGGGAGCAGTTCTTC	CASSLAGGGWEQFF
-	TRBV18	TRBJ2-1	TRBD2	TGTGCCAGCTCACCACCCGGGACTAGACGAAATGAGCAGTTCTTC	CASSPPGTRRNEQFF
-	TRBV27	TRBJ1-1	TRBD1	TGTGCCAGCAGTCACAGACAGGGCCGCGCTGAAGCTTTCTTT	CASSHRQGRAEAFF
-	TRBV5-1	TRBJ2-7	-	TGCGCCAGCAGCTTGACCGTGAGCTCCTACGAGCAGTACTTC	CASSLTVSSYEQYF
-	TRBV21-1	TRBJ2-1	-	TGTGCCAGCAGCACCCGAGGGGGACTAGCGGGAGGGCCATGGTATGAGCAGTTCTTC	CASSTRGGLAGGPWYEQFF
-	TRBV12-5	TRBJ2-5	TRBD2	TGTGCTAGTGGTTTGTTACTAGCGGGGCACCAAGAGACCCAGTACTTC	CASGLLLAGHQETQYF
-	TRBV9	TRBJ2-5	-	TGTGCCAGCAGCGTAACGGCAGGCTCACAAGAGACCCAGTACTTC	CASSVTAGSQETQYF
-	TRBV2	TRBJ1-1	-	TGTGCCAGCGCGGGTGGGGGGGCCACTGAAGCTTTCTTT	CASAGGGATEAFF
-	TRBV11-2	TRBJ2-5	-	TGTGCCAGCAGCTCCTCCGGAGGGAAAGAGACCCAGTACTTC	CASSSSGGKETQYF
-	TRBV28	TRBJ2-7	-	TGTGCCAGCAGAATAGCGAAAGGGTATTACGAGCAGTACTTC	CASRIAKGYYEQYF
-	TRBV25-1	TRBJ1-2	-	TGTGCCAGCAGTGAATATTCAGATAATAACTATGGCTACACCTTC	CASSEYSDNNYGYTF
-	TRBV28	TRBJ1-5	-	TGTGCCAGCAGTTTACCTCGGCGGGCCGGGGAGCCCCAGCATTTT	CASSLPRRAGEPQHF
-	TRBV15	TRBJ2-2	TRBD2	TGTGCCACCAGCAGATATGGACTAGCGGCCAGCACCGGGGAGCTGTTTTTT	CATSRYGLAASTGELFF
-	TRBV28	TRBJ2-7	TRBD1	TGTGCCACCTCGGCGGGACAGGGCTACGAGCAGTACTTC	CATSAGQGYEQYF